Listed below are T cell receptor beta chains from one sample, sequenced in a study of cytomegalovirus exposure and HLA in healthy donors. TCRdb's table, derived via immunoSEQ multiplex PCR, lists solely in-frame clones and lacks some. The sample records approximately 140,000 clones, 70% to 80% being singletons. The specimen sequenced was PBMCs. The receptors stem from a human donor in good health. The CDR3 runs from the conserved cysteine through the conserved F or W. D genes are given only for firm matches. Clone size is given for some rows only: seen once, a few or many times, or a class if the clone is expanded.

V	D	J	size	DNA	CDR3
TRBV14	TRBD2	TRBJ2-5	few	TGTGCCAGCAGCCAAGAAGGCCTAGCGGGGGGGGAGACCCAGTACTTC	CASSQEGLAGGETQYF
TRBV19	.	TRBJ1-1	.	TGTGCCAGTAGTATAGGTCGCACTGAAGCTTTCTTT	CASSIGRTEAFF
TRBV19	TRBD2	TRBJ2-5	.	TGTGCCAGTAGCCCGGACGGGAGGTATCAAGAGACCCAGTACTTC	CASSPDGRYQETQYF
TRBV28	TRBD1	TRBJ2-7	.	TGTGCCAGTCGGATGGGCCAGGGACAGGGGTACGAGCAGTACTTC	CASRMGQGQGYEQYF
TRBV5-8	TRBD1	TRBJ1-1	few	TGTGCCAGCAGCCCCCAGGGGGCCCTCGCCCGTGAAGCTTTCTTT	CASSPQGALAREAFF
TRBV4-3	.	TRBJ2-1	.	TGCGCCAGCAGCCAAGAGCGGCTCGTCAGGGGTGAGCAGTTCTTC	CASSQERLVRGEQFF
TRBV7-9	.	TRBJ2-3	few	TGTGCCAGTATGGGCGAGACAGTAGATACGCAGTATTTT	CASMGETVDTQYF
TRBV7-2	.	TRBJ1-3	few	TGTGCCAGCAGCCGATCTCGCGATCCTGGAAACACCATATATTTT	CASSRSRDPGNTIYF
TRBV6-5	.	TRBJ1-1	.	TGTGCCAGCAGTCGGACAGCGTTGAACACTGAAGCTTTCTTT	CASSRTALNTEAFF
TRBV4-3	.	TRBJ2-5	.	TGCGCCAGCAGCCAAGAATATTCACTACACAAAGAGACCCAGTACTTC	CASSQEYSLHKETQYF
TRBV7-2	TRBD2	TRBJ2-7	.	TGTGCCAGCAGCTTACGACTGGCGGGGGGCCCCTACGAGCAGTACTTC	CASSLRLAGGPYEQYF
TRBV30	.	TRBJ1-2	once	TGTGCCACCCAGGGTAGTGGCTACACCTTC	CATQGSGYTF
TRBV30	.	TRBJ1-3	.	TGTGCCTGGGGCCCCTCTGGAAACACCATATATTTT	CAWGPSGNTIYF
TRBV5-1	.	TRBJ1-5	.	TGCGCCAGCAGCTTGGAGGGCAGGGGACACAATCAGCCCCAGCATTTT	CASSLEGRGHNQPQHF
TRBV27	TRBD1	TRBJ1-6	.	TGTGCCAGCCGTACAGGGGTTATCAGGGCGGGTAATTCACCCCTCCACTTT	CASRTGVIRAGNSPLHF
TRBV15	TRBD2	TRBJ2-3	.	TGTGCCACCAGCATTTCGGTACTAGCGGGGGGAAGTGATACGCAGTATTTT	CATSISVLAGGSDTQYF
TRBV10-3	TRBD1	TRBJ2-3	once	TGTGCCATCAGTGAATCGGACAGGGATGCCACAGATACGCAGTATTTT	CAISESDRDATDTQYF
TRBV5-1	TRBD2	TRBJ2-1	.	TGCGCCAGCAGCTTGGAGCGGGAGGTAGTTGGCGATGAGCAGTTCTTC	CASSLEREVVGDEQFF
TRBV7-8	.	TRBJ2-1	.	TGTGCCAGCAGCTTATTCGGACCCACGACGGGGAATGAGCAGTTCTTC	CASSLFGPTTGNEQFF
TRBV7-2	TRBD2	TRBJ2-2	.	TGTGCCAGCAGCAGCCGACTAGCGGGATACACCGGGGAGCTGTTTTTT	CASSSRLAGYTGELFF
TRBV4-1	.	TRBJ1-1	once	TGCGCCAGCAGCCAAGATGGGGCGAACACTGAAGCTTTCTTT	CASSQDGANTEAFF
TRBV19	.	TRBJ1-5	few	TGTGCCAGTACCCCAGGGGTAGGTCCCAATCAGCCCCAGCATTTT	CASTPGVGPNQPQHF
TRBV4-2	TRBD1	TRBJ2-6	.	TGTGCCAGCAGGCTCTCGCCTCCGGGACAGGGCTCTGGGGCCAACGTCCTGACTTTC	CASRLSPPGQGSGANVLTF
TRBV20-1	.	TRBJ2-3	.	TGCAGTGCTGAGGAGGGAGATACGCAGTATTTT	CSAEEGDTQYF